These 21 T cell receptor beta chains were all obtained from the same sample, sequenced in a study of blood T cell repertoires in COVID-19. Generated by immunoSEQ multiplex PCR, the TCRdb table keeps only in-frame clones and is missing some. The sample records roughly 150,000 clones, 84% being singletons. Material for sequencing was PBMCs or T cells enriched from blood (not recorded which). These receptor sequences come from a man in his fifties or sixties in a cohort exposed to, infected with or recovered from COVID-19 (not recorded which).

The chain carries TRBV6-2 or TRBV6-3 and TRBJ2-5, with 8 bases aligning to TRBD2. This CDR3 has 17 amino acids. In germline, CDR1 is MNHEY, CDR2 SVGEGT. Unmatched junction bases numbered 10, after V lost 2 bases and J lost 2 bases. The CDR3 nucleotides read TGTGCCAGCAGTTACGGGCTAGCGGGCCACCGGCAAGAGACCCAGTACTTC. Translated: CASSYGLAGHRQETQYF.

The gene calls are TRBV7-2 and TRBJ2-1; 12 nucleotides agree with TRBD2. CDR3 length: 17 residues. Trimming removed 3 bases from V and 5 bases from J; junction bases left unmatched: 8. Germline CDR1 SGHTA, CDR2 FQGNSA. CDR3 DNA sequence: TGTGCCAGCAGCTTGGGGCTAGCGGGAGGGCCGCACAATGAGCAGTTCTTC. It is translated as CASSLGLAGGPHNEQFF.

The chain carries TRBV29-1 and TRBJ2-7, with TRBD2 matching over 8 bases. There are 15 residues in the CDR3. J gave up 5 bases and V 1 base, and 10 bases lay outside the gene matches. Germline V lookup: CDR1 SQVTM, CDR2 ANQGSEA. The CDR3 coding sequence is TGCAGCGTTGAAGCCCTCACGGGAGGGAGAGACGAGCAGTACTTC. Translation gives CSVEALTGGRDEQYF.

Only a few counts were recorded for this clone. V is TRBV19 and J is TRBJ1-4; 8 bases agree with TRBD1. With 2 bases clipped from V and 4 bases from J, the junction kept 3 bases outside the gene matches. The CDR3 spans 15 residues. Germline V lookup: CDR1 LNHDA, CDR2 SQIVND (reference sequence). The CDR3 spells CASSISGQVNEKLFF. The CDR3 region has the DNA TGTGCCAGTAGTATATCGGGACAGGTTAATGAAAAACTGTTTTTT.

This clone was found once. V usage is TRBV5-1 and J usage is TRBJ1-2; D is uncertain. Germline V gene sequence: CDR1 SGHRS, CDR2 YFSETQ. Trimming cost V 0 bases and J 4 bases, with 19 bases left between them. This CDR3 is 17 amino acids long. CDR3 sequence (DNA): TGCGCCAGCAGCTTGGTTGGCGGGTCCGACTTCCTCTATGGCTACACCTTC. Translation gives CASSLVGGSDFLYGYTF.

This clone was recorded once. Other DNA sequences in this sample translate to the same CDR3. The CDR3: CASSLSGGNTEAFF. The DNA for the CDR3 is TGTGCCAGCAGCTTATCCGGTGGGAACACTGAAGCTTTCTTT. V and J are TRBV7-3 and TRBJ1-1, with D unclear. Germline lookup yields CDR1 SGHTA and CDR2 FQGTGA. With 2 bases removed from V and 1 base from J, the gap between germline ends came to 8 bases. The CDR3 spans 14 residues.

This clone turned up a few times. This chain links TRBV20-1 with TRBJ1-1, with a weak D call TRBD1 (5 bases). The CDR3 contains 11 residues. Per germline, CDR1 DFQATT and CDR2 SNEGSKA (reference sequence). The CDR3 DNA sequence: TGCAGCCCCGGAGGGACTTCTGAAGCTTTCTTT. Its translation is CSPGGTSEAFF.

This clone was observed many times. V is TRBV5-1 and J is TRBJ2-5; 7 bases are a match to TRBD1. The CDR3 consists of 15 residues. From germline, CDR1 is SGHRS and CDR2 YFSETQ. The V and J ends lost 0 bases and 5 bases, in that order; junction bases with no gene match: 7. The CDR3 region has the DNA TGCGCCAGCAGCTTGGAACAGGGGAGTTTGGAGACCCAGTACTTC. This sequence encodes CASSLEQGSLETQYF.

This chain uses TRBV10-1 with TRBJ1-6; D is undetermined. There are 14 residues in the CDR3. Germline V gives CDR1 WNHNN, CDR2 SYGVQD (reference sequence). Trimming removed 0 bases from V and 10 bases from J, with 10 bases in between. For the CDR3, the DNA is TGCGCCAGCAGTGAGTCCCTTGCAGGATCACCCCTCCACTTT. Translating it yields CASSESLAGSPLHF.

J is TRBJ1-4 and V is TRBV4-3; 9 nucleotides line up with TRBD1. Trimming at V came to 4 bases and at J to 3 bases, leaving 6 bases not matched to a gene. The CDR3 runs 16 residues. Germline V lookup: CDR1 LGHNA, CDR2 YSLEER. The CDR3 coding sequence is TGCGCCAGCAGCCCACAGGGGGCGCCGGCTAATGAAAAACTGTTTTTT. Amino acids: CASSPQGAPANEKLFF.

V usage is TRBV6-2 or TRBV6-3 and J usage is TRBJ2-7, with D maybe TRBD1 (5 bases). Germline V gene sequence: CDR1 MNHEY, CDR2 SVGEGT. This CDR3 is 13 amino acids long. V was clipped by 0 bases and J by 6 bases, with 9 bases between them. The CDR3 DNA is TGTGCCAGCAGTTACTCGACAGTTATCGAGCAGTACTTC. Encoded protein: CASSYSTVIEQYF.

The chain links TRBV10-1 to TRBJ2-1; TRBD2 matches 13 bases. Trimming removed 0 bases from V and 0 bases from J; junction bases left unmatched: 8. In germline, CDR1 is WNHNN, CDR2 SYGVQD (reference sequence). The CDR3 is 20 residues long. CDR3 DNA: TGCGCCAGCAGTGAGTCGGGACTAGCGGGACGACTGAGCTCCTACAATGAGCAGTTCTTC. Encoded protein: CASSESGLAGRLSSYNEQFF.

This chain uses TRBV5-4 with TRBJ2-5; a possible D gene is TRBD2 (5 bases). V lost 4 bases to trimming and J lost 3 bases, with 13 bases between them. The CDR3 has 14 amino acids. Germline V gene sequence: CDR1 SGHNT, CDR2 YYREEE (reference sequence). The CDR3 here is CASSLITREETQYF. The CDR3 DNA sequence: TGTGCCAGCAGCCTGATTACTAGAGAAGAGACCCAGTACTTC.

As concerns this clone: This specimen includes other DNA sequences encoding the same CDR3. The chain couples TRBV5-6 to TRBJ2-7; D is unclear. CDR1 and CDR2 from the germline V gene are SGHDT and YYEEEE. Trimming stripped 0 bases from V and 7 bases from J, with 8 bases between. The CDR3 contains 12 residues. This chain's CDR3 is CASSLASGEQYF. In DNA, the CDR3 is TGTGCCAGCAGCTTGGCCTCAGGTGAGCAGTACTTC.

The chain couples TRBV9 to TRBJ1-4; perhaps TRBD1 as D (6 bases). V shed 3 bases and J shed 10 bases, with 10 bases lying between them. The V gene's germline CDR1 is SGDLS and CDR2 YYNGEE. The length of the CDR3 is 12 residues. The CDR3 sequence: CASSERGGKLFF. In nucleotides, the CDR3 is TGTGCCAGCAGCGAGAGAGGGGGAAAACTGTTTTTT.

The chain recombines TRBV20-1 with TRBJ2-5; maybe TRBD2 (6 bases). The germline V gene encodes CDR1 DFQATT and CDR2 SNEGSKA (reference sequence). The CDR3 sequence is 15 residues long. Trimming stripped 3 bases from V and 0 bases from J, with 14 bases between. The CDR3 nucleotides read TGCAGTGCTAGTGTTGCCGGGGACTACCAAGAGACCCAGTACTTC. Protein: CSASVAGDYQETQYF.

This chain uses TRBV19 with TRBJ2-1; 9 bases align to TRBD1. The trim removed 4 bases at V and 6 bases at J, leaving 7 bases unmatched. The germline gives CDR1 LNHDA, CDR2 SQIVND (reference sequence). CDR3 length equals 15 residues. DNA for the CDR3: TGTGCCAGTAGTACCGGGACAGGGTTGGCCAATGAGCAGTTCTTC. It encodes CASSTGTGLANEQFF.

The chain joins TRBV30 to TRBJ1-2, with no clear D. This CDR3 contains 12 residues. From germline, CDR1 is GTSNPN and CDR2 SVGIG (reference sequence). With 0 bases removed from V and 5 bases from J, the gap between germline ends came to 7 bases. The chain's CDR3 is CAWSVREYGYTF. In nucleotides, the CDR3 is TGTGCCTGGAGTGTCCGCGAATATGGCTACACCTTC.

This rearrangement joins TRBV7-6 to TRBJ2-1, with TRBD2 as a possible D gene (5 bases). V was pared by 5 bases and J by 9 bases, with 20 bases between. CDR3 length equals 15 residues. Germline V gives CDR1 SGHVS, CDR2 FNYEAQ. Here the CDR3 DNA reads TGTGCCAGCAGCCCCTATGGGTCAACCGGAGGTGAGCAGTTCTTC. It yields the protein CASSPYGSTGGEQFF. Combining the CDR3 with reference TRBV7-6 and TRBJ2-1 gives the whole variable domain GAGVSQSPRYKVTKRGQDVALRCDPISGHVSLYWYRQALGQGPEFLTYFNYEAQQDKSGLPNDRFSAERPEGSISTLTIQRTEQRDSAMYRCASSPYGSTGGEQFFGPGTRLTVL.

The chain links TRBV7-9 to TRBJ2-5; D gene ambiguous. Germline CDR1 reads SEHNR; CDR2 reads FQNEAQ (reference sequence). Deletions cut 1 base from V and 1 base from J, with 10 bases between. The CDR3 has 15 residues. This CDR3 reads CASSLGAQFQETQYF. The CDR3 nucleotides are TGTGCCAGCAGCTTAGGAGCACAGTTCCAAGAGACCCAGTACTTC.

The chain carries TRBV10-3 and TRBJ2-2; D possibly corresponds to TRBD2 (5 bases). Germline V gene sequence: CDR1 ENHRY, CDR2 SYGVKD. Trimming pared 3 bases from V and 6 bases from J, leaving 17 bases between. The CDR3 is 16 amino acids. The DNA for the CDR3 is TGTGCCATCAGTGAATCGGGGTCCGGGCTGGCCGGGGAGCTGTTTTTT. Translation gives CAISESGSGLAGELFF.